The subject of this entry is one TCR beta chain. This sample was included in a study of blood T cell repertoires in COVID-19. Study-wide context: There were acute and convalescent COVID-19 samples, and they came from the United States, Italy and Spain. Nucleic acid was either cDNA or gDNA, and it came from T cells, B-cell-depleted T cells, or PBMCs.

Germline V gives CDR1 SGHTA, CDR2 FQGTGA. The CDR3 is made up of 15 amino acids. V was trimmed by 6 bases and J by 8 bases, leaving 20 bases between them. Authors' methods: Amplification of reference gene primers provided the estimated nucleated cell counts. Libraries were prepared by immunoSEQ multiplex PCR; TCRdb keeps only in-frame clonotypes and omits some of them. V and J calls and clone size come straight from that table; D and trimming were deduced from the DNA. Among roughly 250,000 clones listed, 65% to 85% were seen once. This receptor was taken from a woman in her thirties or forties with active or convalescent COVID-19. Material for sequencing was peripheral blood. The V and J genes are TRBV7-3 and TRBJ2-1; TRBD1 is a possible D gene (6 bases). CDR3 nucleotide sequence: TGTGCCAGCAGTCAAAGCGGACAGCCTTGGCATGAGCAGTTCTTC. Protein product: CASSQSGQPWHEQFF.